These T cell receptor beta chains were read from a single sample in a study of identical twins. TCRdb reprocessed the 5' RACE reads via MiXCR and lists one record per CDR3 protein. The data contain roughly 1,500,000 distinct CDR3 sequences, about 30% of them seen just once; the ten biggest clones take up 0.25% to 0.3%. The sample consisted of cord blood. These receptor sequences come from a newborn girl in good health. Both conserved end residues are part of each CDR3. A D gene is named only where the DNA matches it firmly. The listing skips clone size in some rows; elsewhere it reads once, few, many or a size class.

V gene: TRBV28; CDR3 length: 11; clone size: NA; J gene: TRBJ1-1; D gene: NA; CDR3 protein: CASRHDTEAFF; CDR3 DNA: TGTGCCAGCAGACACGACACTGAAGCTTTCTTT
V gene: TRBV11-1; CDR3 length: 17; clone size: many; J gene: TRBJ2-1; D gene: NA; CDR3 protein: CASSSRRQAEVYNEQFF; CDR3 DNA: TGTGCCAGCAGCTCACGACGGCAAGCGGAGGTATACAATGAGCAGTTCTTC
V gene: TRBV4-2; CDR3 length: 17; clone size: NA; J gene: TRBJ2-1; D gene: NA; CDR3 protein: CASSQGGLGRPYNEQFF; CDR3 DNA: TGTGCCAGCAGCCAAGGAGGCCTGGGCCGACCCTACAATGAGCAGTTCTTC
V gene: TRBV3-1; CDR3 length: 16; clone size: few; J gene: TRBJ2-3; D gene: NA; CDR3 protein: CASSQGGSSSTDTQYF; CDR3 DNA: TGTGCCAGCAGCCAAGGCGGTTCCTCTAGCACAGATACGCAGTATTTT
V gene: TRBV7-9; CDR3 length: 14; clone size: NA; J gene: TRBJ1-1; D gene: NA; CDR3 protein: CASSPPQGPTEAFF; CDR3 DNA: TGTGCCAGCAGCCCCCCCCAGGGACCCACTGAAGCTTTCTTT
V gene: TRBV25-1; CDR3 length: 14; clone size: NA; J gene: TRBJ2-5; D gene: NA; CDR3 protein: CASSEFRGQETQYF; CDR3 DNA: TGTGCCAGCAGTGAATTTAGGGGGCAAGAGACCCAGTACTTC
V gene: TRBV6-1; CDR3 length: 12; clone size: NA; J gene: TRBJ1-2; D gene: TRBD1; CDR3 protein: CASTLGQGGYTF; CDR3 DNA: TGTGCCAGCACCCTAGGACAGGGTGGCTACACCTTC
V gene: TRBV5-1; CDR3 length: 17; clone size: few; J gene: TRBJ2-1; D gene: TRBD2; CDR3 protein: CASSRGTSGSAYNEQFF; CDR3 DNA: TGCGCCAGCAGCAGAGGGACTAGCGGGAGCGCCTACAATGAGCAGTTCTTC
V gene: TRBV2; CDR3 length: 13; clone size: once; J gene: TRBJ1-1; D gene: NA; CDR3 protein: CASFLQGRTEAFF; CDR3 DNA: TGTGCCAGCTTCCTTCAGGGTCGGACTGAAGCTTTCTTT
V gene: TRBV6-6; CDR3 length: 16; clone size: NA; J gene: TRBJ2-1; D gene: TRBD2; CDR3 protein: CASSYLTSGPHNEQFF; CDR3 DNA: TGTGCCAGCAGTTACCTCACTAGCGGGCCTCACAATGAGCAGTTCTTC
V gene: TRBV12-3/TRBV12-4; CDR3 length: 17; clone size: NA; J gene: TRBJ2-1; D gene: TRBD2; CDR3 protein: CASSLAGTRGAYNEQFF; CDR3 DNA: TGTGCCAGCAGTTTAGCTGGGACTAGGGGGGCCTACAATGAGCAGTTCTTC
V gene: TRBV28; CDR3 length: 16; clone size: NA; J gene: TRBJ2-5; D gene: NA; CDR3 protein: CASSSYRRYYQETQYF; CDR3 DNA: TGTGCCAGCAGTTCGTATCGGCGATACTACCAAGAGACCCAGTACTTC
V gene: TRBV2; CDR3 length: 14; clone size: few; J gene: TRBJ2-3; D gene: TRBD2; CDR3 protein: CASSGAGGPDTQYF; CDR3 DNA: TGTGCCAGCAGTGGTGCGGGGGGCCCAGATACGCAGTATTTT
V gene: TRBV5-4; CDR3 length: 15; clone size: NA; J gene: TRBJ2-3; D gene: TRBD2; CDR3 protein: CASSFSSGGQDTQYF; CDR3 DNA: TGTGCCAGCAGCTTTAGCAGCGGGGGGCAAGATACGCAGTATTTT
V gene: TRBV3-1; CDR3 length: 14; clone size: NA; J gene: TRBJ2-3; D gene: NA; CDR3 protein: CASSQGVFFDTQYF; CDR3 DNA: TGTGCCAGCAGCCAGGGGGTTTTTTTTGATACGCAGTATTTT
V gene: TRBV25-1; CDR3 length: 12; clone size: few; J gene: TRBJ2-2; D gene: NA; CDR3 protein: CAYKGETGELFF; CDR3 DNA: TGTGCGTACAAGGGGGAAACCGGGGAGCTGTTTTTT
V gene: TRBV7-9; CDR3 length: 16; clone size: few; J gene: TRBJ1-6; D gene: NA; CDR3 protein: CASSLAGGTINSPLHF; CDR3 DNA: TGTGCCAGCAGCTTAGCGGGGGGAACTATCAATTCACCCCTCCACTTT